These 10 T cell receptor beta chains were all obtained from the same sample, sequenced in a study of siplizumab effects on memory and regulatory T cells. Some clones are missing from TCRdb's copy, which holds only in-frame ones; the method was immunoSEQ multiplex PCR. The sample consists of 85,000 to 130,000 clones, 75% to 95% of them appearing once. The sequencing sample was made of CD4+ T cells sorted from blood. These receptors all stem from a human donor in good health. Some clones in this sample may be carry-over from other donors' samples.

The chain couples TRBV5-1 to TRBJ2-7, with 7 bases fitting TRBD2. Trimming took 1 base from V and 5 from J; bases not matched to a gene: 0. Germline CDR1 is SGHRS and CDR2 is YFSETQ. The CDR3 totals 12 residues. The CDR3 DNA follows: TGCGCCAGCAGCTTGCGGGGGGACGAGCAGTACTTC. It is translated as CASSLRGDEQYF.

The chain couples TRBV2 to TRBJ2-2; D call uncertain. Germline CDR1 SNHLY, CDR2 FYNNEI. Trimming took off 7 bases at V and 3 bases at J, with 15 bases between the two ends. This CDR3 has 15 amino acids. The CDR3 is CASKFERLHTGELFF. In nucleotides, the CDR3 is TGTGCCAGCAAGTTTGAACGGCTTCACACCGGGGAGCTGTTTTTT.

The V call is TRBV25-1, the J call TRBJ2-3, with a weak D call TRBD2 (6 bases). V shed 8 bases and J shed 2 bases, with 26 bases lying between them. CDR1 MGHDK and CDR2 SYGVNS come from the germline V gene. The CDR3 runs to 18 residues. CDR3 region: CASDNLAVAEQPTDTQYF. In nucleotides, the CDR3 is TGTGCCAGCGATAACCTGGCGGTAGCGGAGCAACCCACAGATACGCAGTATTTT. Supplemented by reference TRBV25-1 and TRBJ2-3, the full variable domain reads EADIYQTPRYLVIGTGKKITLECSQTMGHDKMYWYQQDPGMELHLIHYSYGVNSTEKGDLSSESTVSRIRTEHFPLTLESARPSHTSQYLCASDNLAVAEQPTDTQYFGPGTRLTVL.

J is TRBJ2-1 and V is TRBV10-3; TRBD1 agrees at 10 bases. The germline CDR1 and CDR2 sequences are ENHRY and SYGVKD. The CDR3 loop spans 13 amino acids. The V gene end was trimmed by 7 bases and the J gene end by 9 bases; junction bases not matched to a gene: 6. CDR3: CAIMGQGSGEQFF. The CDR3 bases are TGTGCCATCATGGGACAGGGGTCAGGTGAGCAGTTCTTC.

The rearrangement joins TRBV2 to TRBJ1-3; possible D gene TRBD1, 5 bases. The CDR3 sequence is 14 residues long. V lost 8 bases and J 1 base, leaving 12 bases between the germline ends. CDR1 is SNHLY, CDR2 FYNNEI, per germline. The CDR3 DNA reads as TGTGCCAGCCAAACCCGACAGTCTGGAAACACCATATATTTT. Protein product: CASQTRQSGNTIYF.

The chain's CDR3 is CASRFREAEAFF. CDR3 DNA: TGTGCCAGCAGATTTAGGGAGGCTGAAGCTTTCTTT. The gene calls are TRBV28 and TRBJ1-1; unclear D gene. Trimming took off 6 bases at V and 6 bases at J, with 11 bases between the two ends. The germline gives CDR1 MDHEN, CDR2 SYDVKM. CDR3 length: 12 amino acids.

This rearrangement joins TRBV7-8 to TRBJ1-5, with D tentatively TRBD1 (5 bases). The CDR3 runs to 16 residues. Germline V gene lookup returns CDR1 SGHVS and CDR2 FQNEAQ. The V end was cut by 5 bases, the J end by 5 bases, with 19 bases between. The CDR3 spells CASSPNPGRVDQPQHF. For the CDR3, the DNA is TGTGCCAGCAGCCCTAATCCGGGACGGGTGGATCAGCCCCAGCATTTT.

This rearrangement joins TRBV9 to TRBJ2-1; maybe TRBD2 (6 bases). The CDR3 is 15 amino acids. CDR1 is SGDLS and CDR2 is YYNGEE in the germline V gene. Trimming removed 0 bases from V and 7 bases from J, with 14 bases in between. CDR3 nucleotides: TGTGCCAGCAGCGTAGCGGGAGTGGATAGAAATGAGCAGTTCTTC. Residues: CASSVAGVDRNEQFF.

The V gene is TRBV20-1, the J gene TRBJ2-7; D gene uncertain. This CDR3 spans 11 amino acids. Germline-derived CDR1 and CDR2 are DFQATT and SNEGSKA (reference sequence). V dropped 1 base and J dropped 1 base, with 2 bases sitting between them. This chain's CDR3 is CSARGSYEQYF. DNA for the CDR3: TGCAGTGCTAGAGGATCCTACGAGCAGTACTTC.

This clone was seen a single time. The rearrangement joins TRBV20-1 to TRBJ2-1; D is perhaps TRBD2 (5 bases). Germline V gene sequence: CDR1 DFQATT, CDR2 SNEGSKA (reference sequence). The ends were cut back, 0 bases at V and 9 bases at J, with 6 bases in the middle. This CDR3 spans 11 amino acids. The DNA for the CDR3 is TGCAGTGCTAGAGAGGCGGGTGAGCAGTTCTTC. Protein sequence: CSAREAGEQFF.